This T cell receptor (beta chain) came from a study of cytomegalovirus exposure and HLA in healthy donors. General study points: On later analysis, the bulk of CMV-associated TCR beta chains appeared to be HLA-restricted. Researchers reported that three CMV-associated chains were confirmed in vitro as CMV antigen-specific. Rare sequences made up most TCRs, while some public TCRs were found in many donors.

About this clone: Its specificity is unknown.

The CDR3 is made up of 15 amino acids. V trimming: 5 bases; J trimming: 8 bases; junction bases outside the gene matches: 13. CDR1 is LNHDA, CDR2 SQIVND, per germline (reference sequence). Amplification used 60 Vbeta primers and 13 Jbeta primers. Original processing notes: Around 12 million of about 80 million unique TCR beta chains were shared, per a later count. The repertoire was sequenced with immunoSEQ multiplex PCR; TCRdb's copy has only in-frame clones and lacks some. The V and J calls and the clone size are those of that table, but D and trimming were determined from the DNA. In the table there are some 97,000 clones, 75% of which are singletons.

This TCR derives from a male donor in good health and CMV-seropositive. The source material was PBMCs. This chain uses TRBV19 with TRBJ1-2; 8 bases line up with TRBD1. CDR3 region: CASSPGQGTGAGYTF. CDR3 nucleotide sequence: TGTGCCAGTAGTCCAGGACAGGGCACGGGAGCGGGCTACACCTTC.